Presented here are 14 T cell receptor beta chains from one specimen sequenced in a study of HIV-infected children after antiretroviral therapy interruption. Treatment meaning: PENTA 11 planned treatment interruption arm or continuous ART arm. Unique molecular identifiers were included in an RNA-based 3' RACE TCR library. TCRdb redid the calling of the 3' RACE reads with MiXCR, one entry per CDR3 protein. This sample has about 89,000 distinct CDR3 sequences; approximately 6.9% occur once, and the top ten carry 0.85% to 1.2%. Sequencing was performed on CD45RA+ CD4+ T cells from PBMCs, pooled from several time points, taken from a donor given antiretroviral therapy, either interrupted or continuous. Subset meaning: naive CD4+ CD45RA+ CD45RO- T cells. The receptors come from a pool of human donors with HIV.

This clonotype was found once. This chain joins TRBV6-2 or TRBV6-3 and TRBJ1-2, with 7 bases identical to TRBD1. Germline CDR1 MNHEY, CDR2 SVGEGT. The V segment lost 0 bases and the J segment 4 bases; nucleotides outside the gene matches: 5. This CDR3 is built from 15 residues. CDR3 sequence: CASSYSGQAFYGYTF. CDR3 nucleotide sequence: TGTGCCAGCAGTTACTCAGGACAGGCCTTCTATGGCTACACCTTC.

This clonotype appeared many times. This rearrangement joins TRBV2 to TRBJ2-1, with 10 bases fitting TRBD2. The CDR3 extends over 15 amino acids. After removal of 5 bases from V and 5 bases from J, the junction contained 6 bases not matched to a gene. Germline-derived CDR1 and CDR2 are SNHLY and FYNNEI. The CDR3 region is CASSPRTSGNNEQFF. The CDR3 nucleotides are TGTGCCAGCAGTCCAAGGACTAGCGGTAACAATGAGCAGTTCTTC.

The table lists this clonotype with a few counts. The rearrangement uses TRBV11-1 and TRBJ1-4; D remains unclear. Germline-derived CDR1 and CDR2 are SGHAT and FQDESV (reference sequence). Between the trimmed V and J ends, which lost 6 bases and 5 bases, there was a span of 10 bases. The CDR3 contains 13 residues. The CDR3 nucleotides read TGTGCCAGCAGACGACGGTGGAATGAAAAACTGTTTTTT. Translated, it gives CASRRRWNEKLFF.

This clonotype has ten or more counts. The genes are TRBV10-3 and TRBJ2-1, with 10 positions matching TRBD1. Germline V gives CDR1 ENHRY, CDR2 SYGVKD. V lost 0 bases and J lost 5; bases outside the gene matches: 1. The CDR3 has 15 residues. The CDR3 region is CAISESGQGNNEQFF. CDR3 sequence (DNA): TGTGCCATCAGTGAGTCGGGACAGGGGAACAATGAGCAGTTCTTC.

This clonotype was recorded at least ten times. The rearrangement joins TRBV19 to TRBJ1-1; 9 nucleotides agree with TRBD1. CDR1 is LNHDA and CDR2 is SQIVND in the germline V gene (reference sequence). The length of the CDR3 is 15 residues. V lost 6 bases and J lost 0; bases outside the gene matches: 5. This CDR3 is CASSGTGFMNTEAFF. CDR3 bases: TGTGCCAGTAGCGGGACAGGGTTCATGAACACTGAAGCTTTCTTT.

At least ten counts were recorded for this clonotype. V is TRBV12-3 or TRBV12-4 and J is TRBJ1-5; perhaps TRBD1 as D (5 bases). V dropped 6 bases and J dropped 0 bases, with 15 bases sitting between them. The CDR3 has 16 residues. The CDR3 DNA is TGTGCCAGCAGCCGGACAAATCGTGGTAGCAATCAGCCCCAGCATTTT. Its protein product is CASSRTNRGSNQPQHF.

This chain connects TRBV2 to TRBJ1-2; 8 bases fit TRBD1. This CDR3 spans 13 amino acids. Germline V gives CDR1 SNHLY, CDR2 FYNNEI. V gave up 8 bases and J gave up 3 bases; unmatched junction bases: 5. This chain's CDR3 is CASWTGRDYGYTF. The CDR3 coding sequence is TGTGCCAGCTGGACAGGGAGAGACTATGGCTACACCTTC. Together with reference TRBV2 and TRBJ1-2, the CDR3 gives the full variable domain: EPEVTQTPSHQVTQMGQEVILRCVPISNHLYFYWYRQILGQKVEFLVSFYNNEISEKSEIFDDQFSVERPDGSNFTLKIRSTKLEDSAMYFCASWTGRDYGYTFGSGTRLTVV.

The sample holds many counts of this clonotype. The chain combines TRBV9 with TRBJ2-2; no reliable D call. The CDR3 is 16 amino acids. V lost 0 bases and J 2 bases, leaving 11 bases between the germline ends. Germline lookup yields CDR1 SGDLS and CDR2 YYNGEE. This CDR3 reads CASSVVSQPNTGELFF. In nucleotides, the CDR3 is TGTGCCAGCAGCGTAGTATCGCAACCCAACACCGGGGAGCTGTTTTTT.

This clonotype was detected many times. This chain joins TRBV18 and TRBJ2-7; 10 positions match TRBD1. Trimming took 6 bases from V and 7 from J; bases not matched to a gene: 12. The CDR3 consists of 15 residues. The germline V gene has CDR1 KGHSH and CDR2 LQKENI. The CDR3 region has the DNA TGTGCCAGCTCGCAATTCCCGGGACAGGGGTTGGAGCAGTACTTC. Its translation is CASSQFPGQGLEQYF.

The chain links TRBV29-1 to TRBJ2-7; a possible D gene is TRBD2 (5 bases). The V gene lost 4 bases and the J gene lost 0 bases, with 13 bases spanning the gap. The CDR3 consists of 14 residues. Looked up from germline, CDR1 is SQVTM and CDR2 is ANQGSEA. The CDR3: CSVGAASNSYEQYF. In nucleotides, the CDR3 is TGCAGCGTTGGAGCGGCCTCAAACTCCTACGAGCAGTACTTC.

This clonotype was observed at least ten times. The chain combines TRBV12-3 or TRBV12-4 with TRBJ1-5; tentatively, D is TRBD1 (5 bases). The CDR3 is 14 amino acids. V was cut by 6 bases and J by 2 bases, with 11 bases left in between. The CDR3 coding sequence is TGTGCCAGCAGGGGGCTGGGTGGCAATCAGCCCCAGCATTTT. Residues: CASRGLGGNQPQHF.

This clonotype was seen ten or more times. The chain recombines TRBV3-1 with TRBJ2-7; 8 bases are shared with TRBD2. The CDR3 is made up of 14 amino acids. The germline V gene encodes CDR1 LGHDT and CDR2 YNNKEL (reference sequence). V lost 2 bases and J lost 0; bases outside the gene matches: 0. CDR3 nucleotide sequence: TGTGCCAGCAGCCAAACTAGCGGCTCCTACGAGCAGTACTTC. Amino acid sequence: CASSQTSGSYEQYF.

This clonotype was counted ten times or more. The chain joins TRBV2 to TRBJ1-4, with D maybe TRBD1 (5 bases). Germline loops: CDR1 SNHLY, CDR2 FYNNEI. Trimming cost V 4 bases and J 7 bases, with 16 bases left between them. CDR3 length: 15 amino acids. CDR3 coding DNA: TGTGCCAGCAGTGCAATCACGGGGGGGAGTGAAAAACTGTTTTTT. As protein: CASSAITGGSEKLFF.

This clonotype occurred many times. This chain connects TRBV11-1 to TRBJ2-7, with 10 nucleotides matching TRBD1. Germline assignment: CDR1 SGHAT and CDR2 FQDESV (reference sequence). The V gene end was trimmed by 6 bases and the J gene end by 10 bases; junction bases not matched to a gene: 12. The CDR3 covers 14 residues. The CDR3 sequence is CASSSTGGSYEQYF. The DNA of the CDR3 is TGTGCCAGCAGTTCGACAGGGGGCTCCTATGAACAGTACTTC.